This entry concerns a single T cell receptor beta chain. As yet, its antigen is unknown. The PCR had 60 Vbeta and 13 Jbeta primers. The protocol was immunoSEQ multiplex PCR, while the TCRdb copy is restricted to in-frame clones and leaves out a portion. The repertoire holds 150,000 to 200,000 clones, with around 79% as singletons. This sample was taken from a study of cytomegalovirus exposure and HLA in healthy donors. The length of the CDR3 is 15 residues. The ends lost 4 bases at V and 7 bases at J; junction bases unmatched: 10. Germline CDR1 WSHSY, CDR2 SAAADI. Study results and caveats: Among TCR beta chains, those listed as cytomegalovirus-associated numbered over 150. In a later analysis, common viral pathogens appeared linked to several of the most significant clusters.

The sequence came from a woman aged 45 to 65 in good health and CMV-seronegative. The chain couples TRBV10-2 to TRBJ1-2; 9 nucleotides agree with TRBD1. Sample: PBMCs. CDR3 loop: CASSANLGTGFGYTF. DNA of the CDR3: TGCGCCAGCAGTGCAAACCTCGGGACAGGGTTTGGCTACACCTTC.